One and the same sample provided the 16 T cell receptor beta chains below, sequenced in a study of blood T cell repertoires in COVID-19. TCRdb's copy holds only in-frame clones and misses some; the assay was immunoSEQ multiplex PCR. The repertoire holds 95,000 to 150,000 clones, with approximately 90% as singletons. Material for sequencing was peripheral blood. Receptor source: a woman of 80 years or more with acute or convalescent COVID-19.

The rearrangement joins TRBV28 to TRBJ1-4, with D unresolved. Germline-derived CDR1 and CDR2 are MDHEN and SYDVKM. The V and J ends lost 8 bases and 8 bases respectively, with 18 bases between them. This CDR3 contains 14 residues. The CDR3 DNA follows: TGTGCCAGCGGTCTAATACTTGAATCGGAAAAACTGTTTTTT. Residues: CASGLILESEKLFF.

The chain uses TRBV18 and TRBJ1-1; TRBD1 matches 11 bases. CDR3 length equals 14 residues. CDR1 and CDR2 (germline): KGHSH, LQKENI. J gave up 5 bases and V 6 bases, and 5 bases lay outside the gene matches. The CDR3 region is CASSFGQGATEAFF. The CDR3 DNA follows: TGTGCCAGCTCGTTCGGACAGGGGGCAACTGAAGCTTTCTTT.

CDR3 coding DNA: TGTGCCAGCAGTTTATCCTGGACAGGGTCCGACGAGCAGTACTTC. Its translation: CASSLSWTGSDEQYF. The V gene is TRBV27, the J gene TRBJ2-7, with TRBD1 matching 8 bases. The junction had 6 bases not matched to a gene; V was cut back by 0 bases and J by 5 bases. This CDR3 comprises 15 residues. Germline V CDR1 and CDR2: MNHEY, SMNVEV (reference sequence).

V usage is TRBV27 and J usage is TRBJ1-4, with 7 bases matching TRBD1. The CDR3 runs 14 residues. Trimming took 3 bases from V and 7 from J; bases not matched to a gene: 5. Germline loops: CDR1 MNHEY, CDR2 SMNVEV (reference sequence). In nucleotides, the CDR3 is TGTGCCAGCAGTTTTAGACAGGGAGGTGAAAAACTGTTTTTT. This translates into CASSFRQGGEKLFF.

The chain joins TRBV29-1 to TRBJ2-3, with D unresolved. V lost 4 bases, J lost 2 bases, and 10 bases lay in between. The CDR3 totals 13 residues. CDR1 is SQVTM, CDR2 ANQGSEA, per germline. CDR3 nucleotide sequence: TGCAGCGTTGTTTTGTCACACACAGATACGCAGTATTTT. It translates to CSVVLSHTDTQYF.

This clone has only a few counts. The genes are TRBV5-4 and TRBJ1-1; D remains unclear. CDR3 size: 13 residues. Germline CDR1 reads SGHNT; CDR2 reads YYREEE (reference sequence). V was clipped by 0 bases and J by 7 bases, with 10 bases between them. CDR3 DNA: TGTGCCAGCAGCTTGGGAGGAGGGATTGAAGCTTTCTTT. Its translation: CASSLGGGIEAFF.

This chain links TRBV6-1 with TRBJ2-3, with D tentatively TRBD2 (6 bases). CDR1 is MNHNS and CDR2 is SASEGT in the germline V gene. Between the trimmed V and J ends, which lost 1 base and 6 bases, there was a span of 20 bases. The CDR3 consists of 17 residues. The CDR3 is CASSEVRGPSVRDTQYF. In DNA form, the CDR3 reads TGTGCCAGCAGTGAAGTGAGGGGACCTAGCGTCCGGGATACGCAGTATTTT.

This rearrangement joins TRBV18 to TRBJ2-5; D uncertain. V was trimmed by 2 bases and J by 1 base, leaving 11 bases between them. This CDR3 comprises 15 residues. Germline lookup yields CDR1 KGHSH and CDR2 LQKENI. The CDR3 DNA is TGTGCCAGCTCACCATCAAGCTTACCCCAAGAGACCCAGTACTTC. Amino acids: CASSPSSLPQETQYF.

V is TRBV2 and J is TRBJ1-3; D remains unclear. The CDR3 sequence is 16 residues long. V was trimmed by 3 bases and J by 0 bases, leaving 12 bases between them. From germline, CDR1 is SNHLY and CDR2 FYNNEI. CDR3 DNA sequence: TGTGCCAGCAGTGAGTCGGAGGCTAGCTCTGGAAACACCATATATTTT. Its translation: CASSESEASSGNTIYF.

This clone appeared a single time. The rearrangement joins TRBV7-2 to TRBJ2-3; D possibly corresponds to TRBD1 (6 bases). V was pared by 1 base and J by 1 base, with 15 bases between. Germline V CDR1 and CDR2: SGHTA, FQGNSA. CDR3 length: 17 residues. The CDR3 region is CASSLGGGPGGTDTQYF. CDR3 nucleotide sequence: TGTGCCAGCAGCTTAGGGGGCGGGCCAGGGGGCACAGATACGCAGTATTTT.

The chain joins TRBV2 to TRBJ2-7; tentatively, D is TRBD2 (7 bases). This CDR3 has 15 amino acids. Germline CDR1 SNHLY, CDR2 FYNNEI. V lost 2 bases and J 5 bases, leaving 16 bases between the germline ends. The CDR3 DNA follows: TGTGCCAGCAGTGAACCCTTCAGGGGAGGGAACGAGCAGTACTTC. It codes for CASSEPFRGGNEQYF. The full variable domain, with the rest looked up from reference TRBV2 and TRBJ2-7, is EPEVTQTPSHQVTQMGQEVILRCVPISNHLYFYWYRQILGQKVEFLVSFYNNEISEKSEIFDDQFSVERPDGSNFTLKIRSTKLEDSAMYFCASSEPFRGGNEQYFGPGTRLTVT.

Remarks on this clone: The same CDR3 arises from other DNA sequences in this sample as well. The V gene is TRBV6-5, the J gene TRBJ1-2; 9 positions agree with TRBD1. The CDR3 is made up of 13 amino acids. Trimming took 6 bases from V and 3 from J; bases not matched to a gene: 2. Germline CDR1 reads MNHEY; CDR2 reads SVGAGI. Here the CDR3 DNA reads TGTGCCAGCAGCTGGGACAGGGACTATGGCTACACCTTC. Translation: CASSWDRDYGYTF.

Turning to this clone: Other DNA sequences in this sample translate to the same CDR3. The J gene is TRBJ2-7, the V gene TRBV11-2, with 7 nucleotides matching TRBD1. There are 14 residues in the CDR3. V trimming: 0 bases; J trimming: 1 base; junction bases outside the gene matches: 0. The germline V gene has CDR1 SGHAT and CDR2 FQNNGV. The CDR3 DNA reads TGTGCCAGCAGCTTAGAACAGGGGTCCTACGAGCAGTACTTC. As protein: CASSLEQGSYEQYF.

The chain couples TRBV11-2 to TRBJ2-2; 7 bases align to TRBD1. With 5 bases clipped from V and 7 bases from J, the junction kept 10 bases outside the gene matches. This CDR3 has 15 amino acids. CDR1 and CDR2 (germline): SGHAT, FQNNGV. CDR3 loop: CASSLRDSVGGELFF. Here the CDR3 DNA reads TGTGCCAGCAGCCTCCGGGACAGTGTAGGCGGGGAGCTGTTTTTT.

The CDR3 loop reads CASSLPGTSQETQYF. The CDR3, as DNA: TGTGCCAGCAGCTTACCCGGGACTAGTCAAGAGACCCAGTACTTC. The rearrangement joins TRBV7-2 to TRBJ2-5, with 8 bases that match TRBD2. CDR1 is SGHTA, CDR2 FQGNSA, per germline. CDR3 length: 15 amino acids. The V and J ends lost 2 bases and 2 bases, in that order; junction bases with no gene match: 4.

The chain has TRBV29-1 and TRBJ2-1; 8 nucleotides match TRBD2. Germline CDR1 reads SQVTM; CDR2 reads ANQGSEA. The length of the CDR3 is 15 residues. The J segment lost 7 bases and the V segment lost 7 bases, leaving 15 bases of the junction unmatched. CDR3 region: CSGEGTSGLGNEQFF. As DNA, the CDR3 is TGCAGCGGGGAAGGTACTAGCGGTCTCGGAAATGAGCAGTTCTTC.